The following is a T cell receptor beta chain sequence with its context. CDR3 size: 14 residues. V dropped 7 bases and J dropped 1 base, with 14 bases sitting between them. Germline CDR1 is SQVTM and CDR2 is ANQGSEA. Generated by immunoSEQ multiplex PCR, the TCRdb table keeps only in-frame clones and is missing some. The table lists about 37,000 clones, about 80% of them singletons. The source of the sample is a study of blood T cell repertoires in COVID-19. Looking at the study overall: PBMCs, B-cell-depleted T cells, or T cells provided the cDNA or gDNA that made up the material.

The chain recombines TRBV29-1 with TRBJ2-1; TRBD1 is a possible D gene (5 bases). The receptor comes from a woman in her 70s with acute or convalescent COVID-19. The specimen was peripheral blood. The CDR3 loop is CSAPGLWSYNEQFF. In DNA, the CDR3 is TGCAGCGCCCCAGGGCTGTGGTCCTACAATGAGCAGTTCTTC.